What follows is one TCR beta chain and its context. Trimming pared 4 bases from V and 4 bases from J, leaving 22 bases between. The CDR3 contains 17 residues. The germline CDR1 and CDR2 sequences are MGHRA and YSYEKL. This sample was included in a study of Ad26.COV2.S vaccination and SARS-CoV-2 variants. Libraries were prepared by immunoSEQ multiplex PCR; TCRdb keeps only in-frame clonotypes and omits some of them. Seen here are approximately 340,000 clones, roughly nine tenths observed once, and the top ten hold about 3.9%. This receptor was identified in a human donor who had recovered from COVID-19. Sequenced here: peripheral blood, sampled after recovery from COVID-19. The chain employs TRBV4-1 and TRBJ1-2, with TRBD1 as a possible D gene (6 bases). The CDR3 region has the DNA TGCGCCAGCAGCCCTCTCGTGGGGCAGTTAGGGGGCTATGGCTACACCTTC. Translation: CASSPLVGQLGGYGYTF.